Presented here are 8 T cell receptor beta chains from one specimen sequenced in a study of T-cell reconstitution after alpha-beta-depleted transplantation in children. Unique molecular identifiers were used in preparing the TCRbeta library. Each CDR3 protein is one row after TCRdb ran MiXCR on the PCR reads. Of 300,000 to 400,000 distinct CDR3 sequences in the sample, 13% were seen once. Sample: PBMCs, taken from the stem cell graft. These TCRs come from a human donor who donated a stem cell graft to a child with Fanconi anemia.

The sample holds a few counts of this clonotype. CDR3 loop: CASSSPGPGGSEQFF. DNA of the CDR3: TGTGCCAGCAGTTCTCCTGGGCCCGGGGGCAGTGAGCAGTTCTTC. The V gene is TRBV6-2 or TRBV6-3, the J gene TRBJ2-1; the D gene could be TRBD1 or TRBD2 (6 bases each). Germline V lookup: CDR1 MNHEY, CDR2 SVGEGT. V lost 4 bases to trimming and J lost 9 bases, with 19 bases between them. The CDR3 spans 15 residues.

This clonotype has a handful of counts. J is TRBJ2-2 and V is TRBV5-1; maybe TRBD1 (5 bases). This CDR3 has 15 amino acids. Germline V gene data show CDR1 as SGHRS and CDR2 as YFSETQ. V was trimmed by 0 bases and J by 4 bases, leaving 10 bases between them. The CDR3 bases are TGCGCCAGCAGCTTGGGCGGACAACCCACCGGGGAGCTGTTTTTT. As protein: CASSLGGQPTGELFF.

The V and J genes are TRBV6-5 and TRBJ2-5; no firm D call. Between the trimmed V and J ends, which lost 0 bases and 5 bases, there was a span of 16 bases. Germline CDR1 and CDR2: MNHEY and SVGAGI. The CDR3 length is 16 residues. CDR3 amino acids: CASSYSGGSSVETQYF. CDR3 DNA sequence: TGTGCCAGCAGTTACTCAGGCGGTAGCTCGGTGGAGACCCAGTACTTC.

This clonotype showed up just a few times. The chain couples TRBV7-9 to TRBJ2-3; perhaps TRBD2 as D (6 bases). CDR1 and CDR2 (germline): SEHNR, FQNEAQ (reference sequence). Trimming removed 5 bases at V and 0 bases at J, with 12 bases between. The CDR3 sequence is 15 residues long. The CDR3 protein is CASSPWGTSTDTQYF. The CDR3 nucleotides are TGTGCCAGCAGCCCTTGGGGGACTAGCACAGATACGCAGTATTTT.

This clonotype was observed a handful of times. This chain's CDR3 is CASSYEYRGSSYNEQFF. DNA for the CDR3: TGTGCCAGCAGTTACGAGTACAGGGGCAGCTCCTACAATGAGCAGTTCTTC. The gene calls are TRBV28 and TRBJ2-1; 7 bases match TRBD1. The V gene's germline CDR1 is MDHEN and CDR2 SYDVKM. V lost 4 bases, J lost 0 bases, and 9 bases stayed unmatched. This CDR3 comprises 17 residues.

This chain uses TRBV6-1 with TRBJ1-1, with D possibly being TRBD1 (5 bases). This CDR3 region has 12 residues. Germline V CDR1 and CDR2: MNHNS, SASEGT. V was cut by 8 bases and J by 5 bases, with 12 bases left in between. CDR3 bases: TGTGCCAGCGCTAGAGGGACTACTGAAGCTTTCTTT. This sequence encodes CASARGTTEAFF.

V and J are TRBV6-5 and TRBJ2-5; weak D call: TRBD1 (5 bases). The CDR3 runs 15 residues. Germline V gene sequence: CDR1 MNHEY, CDR2 SVGAGI. V was trimmed by 0 bases and J by 5 bases, leaving 13 bases between them. In nucleotides, the CDR3 is TGTGCCAGCAGTTACTCCTTGGGGCTGGTGGAGACCCAGTACTTC. Translation gives CASSYSLGLVETQYF.

The J gene is TRBJ1-2, the V gene TRBV10-2; D uncertain. V was trimmed by 2 bases and J by 5 bases, leaving 12 bases between them. This CDR3 spans 14 amino acids. CDR1 is WSHSY and CDR2 is SAAADI in the germline V gene. The CDR3 region is CASSERGGGYGYTF. CDR3 nucleotide sequence: TGCGCCAGCAGTGAGCGGGGAGGAGGGTATGGCTACACCTTC.